These T cell receptor beta chains were read from a single sample in a study of blood T cell repertoires in COVID-19. Here immunoSEQ multiplex PCR was the method, and the copy in TCRdb shows in-frame clones only, minus some. The top ten clones hold approximately 5% of a sample with about 330,000 clones, around 87% of them seen once. The specimen was PBMCs or T cells enriched from blood (not recorded which). The receptors here all came from a woman in her 30s who had recovered from COVID-19. Each CDR3 is given with its conserved first and last residue. Each record gives: J gene, V gene, CDR3 protein.

>TRBJ2-2|TRBV11-1
CASSFTGESTGELFF
>TRBJ2-7|TRBV3-1/TRBV3-2
CASSQAGTGEQYF
>TRBJ2-2|TRBV6-5
CASNRRDRNTGELFF
>TRBJ1-4|TRBV7-9
CASSLRQGREKLFF
>TRBJ1-6|TRBV28
CASSIWTGGRSPLHF
>TRBJ2-4|TRBV3-1/TRBV3-2
CASSKGPGTPTSLAKNIQYF
>TRBJ2-3|TRBV9
CASSVAPRAGGADTQYF
>TRBJ1-6|TRBV5-1
CASSLTGSSPSPLHF
>TRBJ1-3|TRBV18
CASSPLRNRELPGNTIYF
>TRBJ2-5|TRBV7-6
CASSSTQGLGETQYF
>TRBJ2-2|TRBV6-1
CASSEVRGGRPGELFF
>TRBJ2-5|TRBV19
CASSTSSSGETQYF
>TRBJ1-2|TRBV3-1/TRBV3-2
CASSHSTTGHLRGGYTF
>TRBJ1-5|TRBV12-3/TRBV12-4
CASSRQVYQPQHF
>TRBJ1-2|TRBV7-9
CASTPLYGQRGYGYTF
>TRBJ2-7|TRBV3-1/TRBV3-2
CASSRRTGSYEQYF
>TRBJ1-1|TRBV9
CASSVAEGTEAFF
>TRBJ1-5|TRBV28
CASKGARRHF
>TRBJ1-5|TRBV6-5
CASRLQGGDQPQHF
>TRBJ1-1|TRBV2
CASSLGPEGTVRGTEAFF
>TRBJ1-5|TRBV19
CASSMGQARRSNQPQHF
>TRBJ2-5|TRBV5-1
CASSRGAGGPQETQYF
>TRBJ2-5|TRBV29-1
CSVGPLYQETQYF
>TRBJ1-2|TRBV4-3
CASSQDIYGGYGYTF
>TRBJ2-2|TRBV18
CASSSYEMNTGELFF
>TRBJ1-6|TRBV4-3
CASSQRGGSNSPLHF
>TRBJ1-4|TRBV10-3
CAISGQGYNEKLFF
>TRBJ2-1|TRBV28
CASRTGSAEQFF
>TRBJ2-1|TRBV7-2
CASSLDASGGAIEQFF
>TRBJ1-2|TRBV5-4
CASSVQGVYGYTF
>TRBJ2-1|TRBV5-1
CASSLMRLADNEQFF
>TRBJ1-5|TRBV5-4
CASSSGGNQPQHF
>TRBJ2-3|TRBV4-3
CASSLQPGLAEMDTQYF
>TRBJ2-1|TRBV19
CASSPAGSHEQFF
>TRBJ1-2|TRBV5-1
CASSYDSPLANYGYTF
>TRBJ1-2|TRBV2
CASSEALSRGNFYGYTF
>TRBJ2-2|TRBV19
CASSDRGDTGELFF
>TRBJ1-2|TRBV27
CASSADRSYGYTF
>TRBJ1-2|TRBV10-3
CAISEAEGQGYGYTF
>TRBJ1-2|TRBV12-3/TRBV12-4
CASLRHGYTF
>TRBJ1-1|TRBV19
CASSIEAWNTEAFF
>TRBJ1-1|TRBV28
CASSSRTGLNTEAFF
>TRBJ2-7|TRBV2
CASSGGGRSYEQYF
>TRBJ1-6|TRBV15
CATSRDRGYRSPLHF
>TRBJ1-4|TRBV24-1
CATSAAPQTPTNEKLFF
>TRBJ1-2|TRBV1
CTSSQPDSDYGYTF
>TRBJ1-5|TRBV10-1
CASTREGSPHQNSNQPQHF
>TRBJ1-2|TRBV19
CAGQGDAGYTF
>TRBJ2-3|TRBV7-2
CASSFRLAGVLGDTQYF
>TRBJ2-1|TRBV5-1
CASSPTSGGSRNEQFF
>TRBJ1-6|TRBV30
CAWSPRTGYSPLHF
>TRBJ1-3|TRBV4-3
CASSQDRQPGRGNTIYF
>TRBJ1-1|TRBV18
CASSSHRAGHEAFF
>TRBJ1-2|TRBV7-9
CASSGLPGGYTF
>TRBJ1-1|TRBV28
CASRWGKLGEAFF
>TRBJ1-1|TRBV19
CASSRTGLNTEAFF
>TRBJ1-2|TRBV6-5
CASSYGREGGYTF
>TRBJ1-2|TRBV7-2
CASSLGATGAYGYTF